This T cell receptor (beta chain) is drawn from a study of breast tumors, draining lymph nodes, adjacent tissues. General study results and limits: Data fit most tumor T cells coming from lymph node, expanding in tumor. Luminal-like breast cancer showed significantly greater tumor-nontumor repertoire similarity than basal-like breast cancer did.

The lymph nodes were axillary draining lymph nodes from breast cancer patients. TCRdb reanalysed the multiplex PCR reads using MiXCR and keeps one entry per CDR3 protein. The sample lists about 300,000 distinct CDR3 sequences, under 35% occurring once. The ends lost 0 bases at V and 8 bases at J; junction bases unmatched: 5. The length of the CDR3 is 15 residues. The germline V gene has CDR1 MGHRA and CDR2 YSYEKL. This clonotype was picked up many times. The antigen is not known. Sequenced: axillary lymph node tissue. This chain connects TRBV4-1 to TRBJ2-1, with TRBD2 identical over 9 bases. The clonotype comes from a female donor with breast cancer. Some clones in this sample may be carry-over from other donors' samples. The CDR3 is CASSQDGTSRDEQFF. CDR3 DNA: TGCGCCAGCAGCCAAGATGGGACTAGCCGGGATGAGCAGTTCTTC.